This T cell receptor beta chain originates from a study of blood T cell repertoires in COVID-19. The overall study: The United States, Italy and Spain provided the acute and convalescent COVID-19 samples. Sample material is recorded as cDNA or gDNA derived from T cells, B-cell-depleted T cells, or PBMCs.

Germline CDR1 SGHDT, CDR2 YYEEEE. V was shortened by 4 bases and J by 7 bases, with 12 bases between the two germline ends. The CDR3 extends over 12 amino acids. Original processing methods: Nucleated cell counts were estimated from reference gene primer amplification. Libraries were prepared by immunoSEQ multiplex PCR; TCRdb keeps only in-frame clonotypes and omits some of them. That table supplies the V and J calls and clone size; D and trimming were determined from the DNA. In the table there are 200,000 to 250,000 clones, approximately 86% of which are singletons. This TCR was recovered from a woman between 35 and 50 years old with acute COVID-19. The sequenced sample consisted of PBMCs or T cells enriched from blood (not recorded which). The V gene is TRBV5-6, the J gene TRBJ2-7; possibly TRBD2 for D (6 bases). In nucleotides, the CDR3 is TGTGCCAGCAGCCGGGGACGGGAGGAGCAGTACTTC. Translated: CASSRGREEQYF.